A single sample is the source of the 32 T cell receptor beta chains below, sequenced in a study of T cells in Graves' hyperthyroidism and ophthalmopathy. Amplification of TCR beta CDR3 regions used RNA as the template. In the first-round RT-PCR of the TCR CDR3, the HTBI primer set was used. TCRdb recomputed calls from the multiplex PCR reads with MiXCR, one row per CDR3 protein. The sample has more than 300,000 distinct CDR3 sequences, approximately 13% seen once. The sample comprised blood. The receptor set was obtained from an older woman with Graves' hyperthyroidism.

Worth noting for this clonotype: Since a much larger clone is just one base distant, this may be a read error. CDR3: CATSDPTNTDTQYF. For the CDR3, the DNA is TGTGCCACCAGTGATCCCACAAACACAGATACGCAGTATTTT. The chain links TRBV24-1 to TRBJ2-3; D gene ambiguous. Per the germline V gene, CDR1 is KGHDR and CDR2 is SFDVKD. CDR3 length: 14 amino acids. With 3 bases removed from V and 2 bases from J, the gap between germline ends came to 8 bases.

This clonotype has a handful of counts. V usage is TRBV19 and J usage is TRBJ2-7; 10 bases agree with TRBD2. Germline loops: CDR1 LNHDA, CDR2 SQIVND (reference sequence). The V gene end was trimmed by 5 bases and the J gene end by 0 bases; junction bases not matched to a gene: 4. The CDR3 totals 15 residues. The CDR3 sequence: CASSPASGSSYEQYF. CDR3 bases: TGTGCCAGTAGTCCAGCTAGCGGGAGCTCCTACGAGCAGTACTTC.

Turning to this clonotype: This sequence may be a read error, since a much larger clone differs from it by one base. CDR3 in DNA: TGCAGTGCTAGAGACTCGGCGGGCAATCGGCCCCAGCATTTT. Protein sequence: CSARDSAGNRPQHF. The J gene is TRBJ1-5, the V gene TRBV20-1; no firm D call. Germline values: CDR1 DFQATT, CDR2 SNEGSKA (reference sequence). This CDR3 has 14 amino acids.

At least ten counts were recorded for this clonotype. The chain recombines TRBV7-2 with TRBJ1-2, with 7 bases aligning to TRBD1. The V gene's germline CDR1 is SGHTA and CDR2 FQGNSA. The V and J ends lost 5 bases and 7 bases, in that order; junction bases with no gene match: 7. This CDR3 is built from 13 residues. CDR3 region: CASSVNRGSGYTF. CDR3 nucleotides: TGTGCCAGCAGCGTTAACAGGGGATCTGGCTACACCTTC.

This clonotype has just a few counts. The J gene is TRBJ2-1, the V gene TRBV2, with 12 bases identical to TRBD2. The CDR3 length is 15 residues. J lost 6 bases, V lost 6 bases, and 6 bases had no gene match. From germline, CDR1 is SNHLY and CDR2 FYNNEI. This chain's CDR3 is CASRRGLAGSNEQFF. Written as DNA, the CDR3 is TGTGCCAGCAGAAGAGGACTAGCGGGAAGCAATGAGCAGTTCTTC.

Remarks on this clonotype: An end of the junction does not agree with germline; a read error may underlie this. V is TRBV5-1 and J is TRBJ2-2; 8 nucleotides line up with TRBD1. The CDR3 loop spans 15 amino acids. Germline V CDR1 and CDR2: SGHRS, YFSETQ. For the CDR3, the DNA is TGCGCCAGCAGCTTGGGGACAGGGTCCACCGGGGAGCCGTTTTTT. Protein sequence: CASSLGTGSTGEPFF.

This clonotype turned up a few times. The J gene is TRBJ2-1, the V gene TRBV4-1; 11 bases fit TRBD2. Per germline, CDR1 MGHRA and CDR2 YSYEKL. The junction had 16 bases not matched to a gene; V was cut back by 4 bases and J by 5 bases. The CDR3 sequence is 19 residues long. Here the CDR3 DNA reads TGCGCCAGCAGCCCCCGGGGGGCGACTAGCGGGACAACTAACAATGAGCAGTTCTTC. This encodes CASSPRGATSGTTNNEQFF.

This chain links TRBV2 with TRBJ2-1, with D possibly being TRBD2 (6 bases). The CDR3 loop spans 16 amino acids. CDR1 and CDR2 from the germline V gene are SNHLY and FYNNEI. V lost 10 bases to trimming and J lost 0 bases, with 19 bases between them. The chain's CDR3 is CATSSRDSSSYNEQFF. CDR3 sequence (DNA): TGTGCCACCAGCAGCCGGGACTCGAGCTCCTACAATGAGCAGTTCTTC.

This clonotype was counted a single time. V usage is TRBV5-1 and J usage is TRBJ1-1; tentatively, D is TRBD1 (5 bases). V lost 4 bases and J lost 0, with 13 bases in between. The length of the CDR3 is 15 residues. Germline V gives CDR1 SGHRS, CDR2 YFSETQ. The CDR3 coding sequence is TGCGCCAGCAGCACCGGGACGGTCTTGAACACTGAAGCTTTCTTT. This codes for CASSTGTVLNTEAFF.

V gene TRBV7-9 combines with J gene TRBJ2-1; D remains ambiguous. There are 15 residues in the CDR3. Germline assignment: CDR1 SEHNR and CDR2 FQNEAQ (reference sequence). Trimming took 0 bases from V and 7 from J, leaving 13 bases between them. As DNA, the CDR3 is TGTGCCAGCAGCTTAGCGCTCGCAGCGACGAATGAGCAGTTCTTC. Its protein is CASSLALAATNEQFF. The complete variable domain, with remaining parts taken from reference TRBV7-9 and TRBJ2-1, reads DTGVSQNPRHKITKRGQNVTFRCDPISEHNRLYWYRQTLGQGPEFLTYFQNEAQLEKSRLLSDRFSAERPKGSFSTLEIQRTEQGDSAMYLCASSLALAATNEQFFGPGTRLTVL.

This clonotype occurred once. V is TRBV5-4 and J is TRBJ2-5, with D possibly being TRBD1 or TRBD2 (5 bases each). The V end lost 4 bases, the J end lost 0 bases, and 13 bases lay between the germline ends. CDR1 is SGHNT, CDR2 YYREEE, per germline (reference sequence). The CDR3 length is 15 residues. CDR3 in amino acids: CASSRPGTHQETQYF. The CDR3 coding sequence is TGTGCCAGCAGCAGGCCGGGGACGCACCAAGAGACCCAGTACTTC.

This chain connects TRBV5-6 to TRBJ2-7, with D perhaps TRBD2 (6 bases). CDR1 and CDR2 (germline): SGHDT, YYEEEE. CDR3 length: 18 amino acids. V was shortened by 7 bases and J by 4 bases, with 30 bases between the two germline ends. The CDR3 region is CASELWGEALRGYYEQYF. CDR3 nucleotide sequence: TGTGCCAGCGAACTTTGGGGGGAGGCCCTCCGTGGTTATTACGAGCAGTACTTC.

In its sample, this clonotype was seen many times. V usage is TRBV20-1 and J usage is TRBJ1-1; D possibly corresponds to TRBD1 (5 bases). Germline V gives CDR1 DFQATT, CDR2 SNEGSKA (reference sequence). The CDR3 is 15 residues long. CDR3 region: CSYFKGGAPSGGAFF. The DNA of the CDR3 is TGCAGCTATTTTAAGGGCGGTGCACCCTCGGGGGGAGCTTTCTTT.

The CDR3 DNA follows: TGTGCCAGCAGTGCACATACAGCTGACTATGGCTACACCTTC. Translated: CASSAHTADYGYTF. This sequence joins TRBV25-1 and TRBJ1-2; D gene unclear. Per germline, CDR1 MGHDK and CDR2 SYGVNS. The CDR3 covers 14 residues. The V gene lost 4 bases and the J gene lost 3 bases, with 12 bases spanning the gap.

This clonotype has ten or more counts. V and J are TRBV7-9 and TRBJ1-1; D unresolved. With 1 base removed from V and 3 bases from J, the gap between germline ends came to 12 bases. CDR3 size: 15 residues. Germline V gene data show CDR1 as SEHNR and CDR2 as FQNEAQ (reference sequence). The CDR3 DNA is TGTGCCAGCAGCTTAGACCAGAATCACTACACTGAAGCTTTCTTT. It translates to CASSLDQNHYTEAFF.

In the case of this clonotype: A much larger clone sits a single nucleotide away, making a read error possible. CDR3 nucleotide sequence: TGTGCCAGCAGCTTAGGGGCTGAAAAACTGTTTTTT. Amino acids: CASSLGAEKLFF. This chain connects TRBV7-9 to TRBJ1-4; D is unresolved. The CDR3 totals 12 residues. Per germline, CDR1 SEHNR and CDR2 FQNEAQ (reference sequence). The V and J ends lost 1 base and 7 bases respectively, with 4 bases between them.

This chain joins TRBV7-3 and TRBJ1-1; the D gene is possibly TRBD1 (5 bases). The V and J ends lost 5 bases and 8 bases respectively, with 15 bases between them. This CDR3 region has 13 residues. Germline V gene sequence: CDR1 SGHTA, CDR2 FQGTGA. Here the CDR3 DNA reads TGTGCCAGCAGCGCACTTGGGGGAGACGAAGCTTTCTTT. It encodes CASSALGGDEAFF. Together with reference TRBV7-3 and TRBJ1-1, the CDR3 gives the full variable domain: GAGVSQTPSNKVTEKGKYVELRCDPISGHTALYWYRQSLGQGPEFLIYFQGTGAADDSGLPNDRFFAVRPEGSVSTLKIQRTERGDSAVYLCASSALGGDEAFFGQGTRLTVV.

This clonotype was observed a handful of times. The chain joins TRBV6-1 to TRBJ2-1; the D gene is possibly TRBD1 (8 bases). The V gene's germline CDR1 is MNHNS and CDR2 SASEGT. V was trimmed by 5 bases and J by 12 bases, leaving 20 bases between them. This CDR3 has 14 residues. CDR3 in amino acids: CASSPRGTGRGQFF. DNA of the CDR3: TGTGCCAGCAGTCCGCGGGGGACAGGTCGCGGGCAGTTCTTC.

This clonotype was seen only a few times. With a much larger clone just one base away, this may be a read error. The chain has TRBV2 and TRBJ2-3; tentatively, D is TRBD2 (7 bases). The CDR3 covers 13 residues. Germline V gene sequence: CDR1 SNHLY, CDR2 FYNNEI. The CDR3, as DNA: TGTGCCAGCCAGGGGAGGGCTAGGGATACGCGGTATTTT. Translated: CASQGRARDTRYF.

This clonotype has ten or more counts. V gene TRBV11-3 combines with J gene TRBJ1-4; 7 bases map to TRBD1. V was clipped by 2 bases and J by 5 bases; unmatched bases: 8. CDR1 and CDR2 from the germline V gene are SGHNT and YENEEA. The CDR3 covers 16 residues. In DNA form, the CDR3 reads TGTGCCAGCAGCTTACGTTCGGGACAGAAGAATGAAAAACTGTTTTTT. Translated: CASSLRSGQKNEKLFF. The variable domain in full, with the rest retrieved from reference TRBV11-3 and TRBJ1-4, is EAGVVQSPRYKIIEKKQPVAFWCNPISGHNTLYWYLQNLGQGPELLIRYENEEAVDDSQLPKDRFSAERLKGVDSTLKIQPAELGDSAVYLCASSLRSGQKNEKLFFGSGTQLSVL.

This clonotype came up many times. The J gene is TRBJ2-1, the V gene TRBV27, with TRBD2 identical over 10 bases. CDR1 and CDR2 (germline): MNHEY, SMNVEV (reference sequence). V gave up 3 bases and J gave up 7 bases; unmatched junction bases: 3. CDR3 length: 14 residues. The CDR3 sequence: CASSFSGRANEQFF. As DNA, the CDR3 is TGTGCCAGCAGTTTCAGCGGGAGGGCTAATGAGCAGTTCTTC.

The sample holds one count of this clonotype. The chain has TRBV19 and TRBJ2-1; 11 bases agree with TRBD2. With 5 bases clipped from V and 5 bases from J, the junction kept 14 bases outside the gene matches. Germline V gene data show CDR1 as LNHDA and CDR2 as SQIVND (reference sequence). The CDR3 covers 18 residues. DNA of the CDR3: TGTGCCAGTAGTTTACTAGCGGGGGATGGGGGGAGACACAATGAGCAGTTCTTC. Amino acids: CASSLLAGDGGRHNEQFF.

This chain uses TRBV20-1 with TRBJ2-1; D is uncertain. The CDR3 has 15 amino acids. In germline, CDR1 is DFQATT, CDR2 SNEGSKA (reference sequence). The ends were cut back, 6 bases at V and 4 bases at J, with 19 bases in the middle. For the CDR3, the DNA is TGCAGTGCGCCTGTACCAGGCGATCGATACAATGAGCAGTTCTTC. Translated, it gives CSAPVPGDRYNEQFF.

As regards this clonotype: A much larger clone differs by one base, so this may be a read error. The V call is TRBV18, the J call TRBJ1-1; TRBD1 might be the D (6 bases). The CDR3 contains 11 residues. The V gene's germline CDR1 is KGHSH and CDR2 LQKENI. The CDR3 DNA follows: TGTACCAGCTCACGGACAGATGAAGCTTTCTTT. The encoded protein is CTSSRTDEAFF.

The table lists this clonotype with a few counts. One end of the junction is discordant with germline, which a read error may explain. The rearrangement joins TRBV7-7 to TRBJ2-1, with D maybe TRBD2 (5 bases). Germline values: CDR1 SSHAT, CDR2 FNYEAQ (reference sequence). CDR3 size: 16 residues. Here the CDR3 reads CASSLRGPLGRNEQFF. CDR3 DNA: TGTGCTAGCAGCTTACGTGGACCACTAGGGCGCAATGAGCAGTTCTTC.

V and J are TRBV5-6 and TRBJ1-1, with TRBD1 matching 9 bases. Germline lookup yields CDR1 SGHDT and CDR2 YYEEEE. The CDR3 totals 15 residues. The V gene end was trimmed by 3 bases and the J gene end by 1 base; junction bases not matched to a gene: 4. The CDR3 here is CASSSTGGSNTEAFF. The CDR3 region has the DNA TGTGCCAGCAGCTCGACAGGGGGGTCGAACACTGAAGCTTTCTTT.

In this sample, this clonotype turned up many times. V and J are TRBV6-5 and TRBJ2-3; D possibly corresponds to TRBD2 (5 bases). CDR3 length: 17 amino acids. Germline V CDR1 and CDR2: MNHEY, SVGAGI. Trimming removed 0 bases from V and 1 base from J, with 14 bases in between. In DNA form, the CDR3 reads TGTGCCAGCAGTTACTCGCCGGGGTACAGCGGCACAGATACGCAGTATTTT. It is translated as CASSYSPGYSGTDTQYF.

This clonotype was counted between two and nine times. The rearrangement uses TRBV24-1 and TRBJ2-2; unclear D gene. The CDR3 covers 14 residues. V was trimmed by 6 bases and J by 5 bases, leaving 12 bases between them. The germline CDR1 and CDR2 sequences are KGHDR and SFDVKD. The CDR3 here is CATSTTSFTGELFF. The CDR3 DNA reads as TGTGCCACCAGTACGACTTCCTTTACCGGGGAGCTGTTTTTT.

The table lists this clonotype with a few counts. V usage is TRBV20-1 and J usage is TRBJ2-3, with a tentative D call TRBD1 (6 bases). Germline assignment: CDR1 DFQATT and CDR2 SNEGSKA (reference sequence). The CDR3 totals 14 residues. V was clipped by 5 bases and J by 0 bases, with 12 bases between them. The CDR3 reads CSALKGDSTDTQYF. CDR3 coding DNA: TGCAGTGCTCTCAAGGGGGATAGCACAGATACGCAGTATTTT.

This clonotype has at least ten counts. The chain is built from TRBV11-2 and TRBJ2-3, with a weak D call TRBD2 (6 bases). Deletions cut 2 bases from V and 2 bases from J, with 14 bases between. This CDR3 is 16 amino acids long. Germline V CDR1 and CDR2: SGHAT, FQNNGV. This chain's CDR3 is CASSLRADYYTDTQYF. The CDR3 nucleotides are TGTGCCAGCAGCTTAAGGGCGGACTACTACACAGATACGCAGTATTTT.

This clonotype was found many times. CDR3 bases: TGTGCCAGCAGTTTGGGCGTCGCGGTCCTACTAGCCAAAAACATTCAGTACTTC. Residues: CASSLGVAVLLAKNIQYF. The genes are TRBV28 and TRBJ2-4; D not resolved. The germline CDR1 and CDR2 sequences are MDHEN and SYDVKM. V was cut by 3 bases and J by 0 bases, with 18 bases left in between. The CDR3 covers 18 residues.

Many counts were recorded for this clonotype. This chain's CDR3 is CASSLSWVLEAFF. Written as DNA, the CDR3 is TGTGCCAGCAGCTTATCTTGGGTTTTGGAAGCTTTCTTT. The chain recombines TRBV11-1 with TRBJ1-1; no clear D. This CDR3 has 13 residues. In germline, CDR1 is SGHAT, CDR2 FQDESV (reference sequence). Trimming removed 2 bases at V and 8 bases at J, with 12 bases between.